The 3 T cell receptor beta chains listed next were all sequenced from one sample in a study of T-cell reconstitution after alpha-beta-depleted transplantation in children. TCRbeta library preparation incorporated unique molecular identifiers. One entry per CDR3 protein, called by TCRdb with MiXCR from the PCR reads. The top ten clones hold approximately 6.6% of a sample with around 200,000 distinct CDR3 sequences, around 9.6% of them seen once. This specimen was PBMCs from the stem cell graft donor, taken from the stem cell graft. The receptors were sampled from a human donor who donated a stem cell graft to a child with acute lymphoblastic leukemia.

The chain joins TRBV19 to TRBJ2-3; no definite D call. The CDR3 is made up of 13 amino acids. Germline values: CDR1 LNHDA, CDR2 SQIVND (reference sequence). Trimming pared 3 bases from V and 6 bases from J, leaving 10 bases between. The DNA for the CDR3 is TGTGCCAGTAGTATCACGGATTCGGATACGCAGTATTTT. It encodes CASSITDSDTQYF. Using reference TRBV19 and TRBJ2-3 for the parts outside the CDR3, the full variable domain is DGGITQSPKYLFRKEGQNVTLSCEQNLNHDAMYWYRQDPGQGLRLIYYSQIVNDFQKGDIAEGYSVSREKKESFPLTVTSAQKNPTAFYLCASSITDSDTQYFGPGTRLTVL.

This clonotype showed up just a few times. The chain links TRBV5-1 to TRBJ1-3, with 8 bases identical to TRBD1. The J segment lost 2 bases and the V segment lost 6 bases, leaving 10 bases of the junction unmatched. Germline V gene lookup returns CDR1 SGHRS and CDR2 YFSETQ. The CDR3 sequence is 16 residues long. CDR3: CASNSGTGSTGNTIYF. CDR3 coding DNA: TGCGCCAGCAATTCCGGGACAGGATCAACTGGAAACACCATATATTTT.

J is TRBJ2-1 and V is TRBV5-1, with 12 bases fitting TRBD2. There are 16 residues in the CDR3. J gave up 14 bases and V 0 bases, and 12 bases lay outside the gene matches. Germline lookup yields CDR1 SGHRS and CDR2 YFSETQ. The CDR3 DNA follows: TGCGCCAGCAGCTTGGCTCGAGGGCTAGCGGGGGGGCCGGAGTTCTTC. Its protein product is CASSLARGLAGGPEFF.